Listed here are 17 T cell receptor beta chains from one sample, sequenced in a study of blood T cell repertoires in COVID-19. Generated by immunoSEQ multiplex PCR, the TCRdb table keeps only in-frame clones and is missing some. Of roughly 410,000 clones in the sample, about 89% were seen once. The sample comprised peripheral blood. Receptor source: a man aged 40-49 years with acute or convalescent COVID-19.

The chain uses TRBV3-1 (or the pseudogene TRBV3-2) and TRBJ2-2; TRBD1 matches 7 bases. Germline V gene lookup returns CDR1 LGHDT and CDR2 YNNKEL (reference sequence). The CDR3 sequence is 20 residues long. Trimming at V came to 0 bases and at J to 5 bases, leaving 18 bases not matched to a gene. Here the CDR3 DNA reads TGTGCCAGCAGCCAAGAGATTTGGACAGGCGGTACGTACCGGACCGGGGAGCTGTTTTTT. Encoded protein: CASSQEIWTGGTYRTGELFF.

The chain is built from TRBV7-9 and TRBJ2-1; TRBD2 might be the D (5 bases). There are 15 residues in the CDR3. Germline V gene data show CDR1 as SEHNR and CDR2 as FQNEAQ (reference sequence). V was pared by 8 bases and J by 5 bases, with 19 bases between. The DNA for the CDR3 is TGTGCCAGCTCCGCGAGGAGGTCTAGCCACAATGAGCAGTTCTTC. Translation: CASSARRSSHNEQFF.

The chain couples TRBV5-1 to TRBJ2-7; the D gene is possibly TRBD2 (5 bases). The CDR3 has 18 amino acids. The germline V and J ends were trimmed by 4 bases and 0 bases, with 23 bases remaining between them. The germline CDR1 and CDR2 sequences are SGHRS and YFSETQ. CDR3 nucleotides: TGCGCCAGCAGCACAACACGGACCGGACTTGATTACTCCTACGAGCAGTACTTC. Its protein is CASSTTRTGLDYSYEQYF.

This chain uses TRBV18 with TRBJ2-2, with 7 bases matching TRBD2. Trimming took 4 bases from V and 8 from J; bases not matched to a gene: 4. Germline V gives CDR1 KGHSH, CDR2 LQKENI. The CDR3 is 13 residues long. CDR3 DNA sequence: TGTGCCAGCTCACAGACTAGCTCGGGGGAGCTGTTTTTT. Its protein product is CASSQTSSGELFF.

In nucleotides, the CDR3 is TGTGCCAGCAGCGGTGGGCTCATGAACACTGAAGCTTTCTTT. Amino acids: CASSGGLMNTEAFF. The chain employs TRBV3-1 (or the pseudogene TRBV3-2) and TRBJ1-1; no definite D call. This CDR3 is built from 14 residues. The V end lost 5 bases, the J end lost 0 bases, and 10 bases lay between the germline ends. CDR1 is LGHDT, CDR2 YNNKEL, per germline (reference sequence).

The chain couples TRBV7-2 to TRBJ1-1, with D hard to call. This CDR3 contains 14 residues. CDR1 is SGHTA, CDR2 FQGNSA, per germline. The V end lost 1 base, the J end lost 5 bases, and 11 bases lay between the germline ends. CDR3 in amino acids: CASSLGGHYTEAFF. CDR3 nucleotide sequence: TGTGCCAGCAGCTTAGGAGGGCACTATACTGAAGCTTTCTTT.

The CDR3 here is CASSRTGGIISNTEAFF. The CDR3 DNA follows: TGTGCCAGCAGCCGGACAGGGGGCATAATTTCGAACACTGAAGCTTTCTTT. The rearrangement links TRBV5-4 to TRBJ1-1; 11 bases agree with TRBD1. CDR1 is SGHNT, CDR2 YYREEE, per germline (reference sequence). The CDR3 covers 17 residues. Germline trimming cut 4 bases from V and 1 base from J; bases unmatched to any gene: 9.

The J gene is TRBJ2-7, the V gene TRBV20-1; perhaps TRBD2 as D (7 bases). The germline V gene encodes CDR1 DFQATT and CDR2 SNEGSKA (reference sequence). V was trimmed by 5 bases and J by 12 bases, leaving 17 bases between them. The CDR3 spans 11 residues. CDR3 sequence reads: CSAREGGSWYF. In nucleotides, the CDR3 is TGCAGTGCTCGCGAGGGGGGGTCGTGGTACTTC.

CDR3 nucleotides: TGTGCCAGCATTAGACAGGGGGCTGGAGGTAACTATGGCTACACCTTC. This sequence encodes CASIRQGAGGNYGYTF. The gene calls are TRBV28 and TRBJ1-2, with TRBD1 matching over 10 bases. V was pared by 7 bases and J by 1 base, with 9 bases of the junction left unmatched. Germline V lookup: CDR1 MDHEN, CDR2 SYDVKM. CDR3 length: 16 amino acids.

In DNA form, the CDR3 reads TGTGCCAGCAGTCCCGGGACTAGGGTAATCAATGAGCAGTTCTTC. Residues: CASSPGTRVINEQFF. This sequence joins TRBV6-4 and TRBJ2-1; the match to TRBD2 covers 8 bases. CDR3 length equals 15 residues. Trimming cost V 5 bases and J 6 bases; bases outside gene matches: 9. Germline V CDR1 and CDR2: MRHNA, SNTAGT.

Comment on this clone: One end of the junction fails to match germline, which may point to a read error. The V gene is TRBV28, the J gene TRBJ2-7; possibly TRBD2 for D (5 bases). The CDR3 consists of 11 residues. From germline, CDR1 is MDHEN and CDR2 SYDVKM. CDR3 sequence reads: CASSELGQLDF. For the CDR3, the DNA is TGTGCCAGCAGTGAACTAGGCCAGTTGGACTTC.

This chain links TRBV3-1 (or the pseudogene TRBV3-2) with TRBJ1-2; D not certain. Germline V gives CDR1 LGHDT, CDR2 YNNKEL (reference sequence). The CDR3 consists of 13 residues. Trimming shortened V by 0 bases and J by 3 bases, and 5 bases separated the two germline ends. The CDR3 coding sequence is TGTGCCAGCAGCCAAGAGTCCGACTATGGCTACACCTTC. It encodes CASSQESDYGYTF.

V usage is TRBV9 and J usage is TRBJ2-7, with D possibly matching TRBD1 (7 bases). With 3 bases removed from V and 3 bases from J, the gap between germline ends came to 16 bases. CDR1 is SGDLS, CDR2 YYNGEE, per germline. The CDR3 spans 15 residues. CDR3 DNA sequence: TGTGCCAGCAGCGAGGGGGCGGGAATCGGCTACGAGCAGTACTTC. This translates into CASSEGAGIGYEQYF.

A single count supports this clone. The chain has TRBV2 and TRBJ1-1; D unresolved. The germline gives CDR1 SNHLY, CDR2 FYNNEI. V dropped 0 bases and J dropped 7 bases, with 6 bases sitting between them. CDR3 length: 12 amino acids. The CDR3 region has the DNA TGTGCCAGCAGTGAAGCCCTCGGTGAAGCTTTCTTT. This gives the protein CASSEALGEAFF.

CDR3 residues: CASRREGMPYQPQHF. The DNA for the CDR3 is TGTGCCAGCAGGAGGGAGGGAATGCCGTATCAGCCCCAGCATTTT. The genes are TRBV6-5 and TRBJ1-5; D not certain. This CDR3 contains 15 residues. In germline, CDR1 is MNHEY, CDR2 SVGAGI. The V end was cut by 6 bases, the J end by 5 bases, with 17 bases between.

For the CDR3, the DNA is TGCAGCGTTGAATCAAGCGCGGAGACCCAGTACTTC. Its protein product is CSVESSAETQYF. The V and J genes are TRBV29-1 and TRBJ2-5; D unclear. Germline loops: CDR1 SQVTM, CDR2 ANQGSEA. The CDR3 runs 12 residues. The V gene lost 2 bases and the J gene lost 5 bases, with 9 bases spanning the gap.

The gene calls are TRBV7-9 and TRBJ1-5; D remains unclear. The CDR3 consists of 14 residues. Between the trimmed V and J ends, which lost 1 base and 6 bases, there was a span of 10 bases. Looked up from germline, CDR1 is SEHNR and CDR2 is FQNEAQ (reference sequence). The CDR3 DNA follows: TGTGCCAGCAGCTTAGTCGATAGTGGTCAGCCCCAGCATTTT. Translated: CASSLVDSGQPQHF.